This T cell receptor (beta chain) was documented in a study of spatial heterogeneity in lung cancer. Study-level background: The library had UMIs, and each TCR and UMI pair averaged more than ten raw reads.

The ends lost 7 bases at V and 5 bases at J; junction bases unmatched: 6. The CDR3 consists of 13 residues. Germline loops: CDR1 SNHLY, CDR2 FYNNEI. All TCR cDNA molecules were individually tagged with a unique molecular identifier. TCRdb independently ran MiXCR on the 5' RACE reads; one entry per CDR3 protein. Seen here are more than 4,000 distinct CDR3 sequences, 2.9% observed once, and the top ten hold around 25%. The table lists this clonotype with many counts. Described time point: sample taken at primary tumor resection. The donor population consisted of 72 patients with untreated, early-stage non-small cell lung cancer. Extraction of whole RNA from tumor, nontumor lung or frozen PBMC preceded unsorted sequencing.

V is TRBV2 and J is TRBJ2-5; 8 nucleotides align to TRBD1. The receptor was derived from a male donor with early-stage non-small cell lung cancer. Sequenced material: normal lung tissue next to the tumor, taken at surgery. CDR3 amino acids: CASTFDRGETQYF. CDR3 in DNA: TGTGCCAGCACCTTCGACAGGGGTGAGACCCAGTACTTC. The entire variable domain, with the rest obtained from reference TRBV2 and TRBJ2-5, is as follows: EPEVTQTPSHQVTQMGQEVILRCVPISNHLYFYWYRQILGQKVEFLVSFYNNEISEKSEIFDDQFSVERPDGSNFTLKIRSTKLEDSAMYFCASTFDRGETQYFGPGTRLLVL.